Listed below are T cell receptor beta chains from one sample, sequenced in a study of monozygotic twins with inflammatory bowel disease. TCRdb re-analyzed the 5' RACE reads; it lists each CDR3 protein once, without DNA. Its clone listing holds 300,000 to 400,000 distinct CDR3 sequences. Material for sequencing was blood. The source of these receptors is a human donor with ulcerative colitis or Crohn's disease, or a healthy co-twin of an affected twin (not recorded which). CDR3s include the opening cysteine and the closing phenylalanine or tryptophan.

j_gene	v_gene	CDR3aa
TRBJ2-1	TRBV14	CASSQFRSSYNEQFF
TRBJ2-2	TRBV12-3/TRBV12-4	CASSLGSGGAGTGELFF
TRBJ2-5	TRBV5-4	CASSLVTGGVETRYF
TRBJ2-3	TRBV11-2	CASRRAGASTDTQYF
TRBJ1-1	TRBV7-9	CASSPSGVNTEAFF
TRBJ2-7	TRBV4-1	CASSQLADHYEQYF
TRBJ2-1	TRBV11-2	CASSFRDRVNEQFF
TRBJ1-5	TRBV5-1	CASSTMTDQPQHF
TRBJ2-7	TRBV4-1	CASSQEPGQGGYEQYF
TRBJ2-1	TRBV29-1	CSVARGLASYNEQFF
TRBJ2-7	TRBV6-6	CASSYSSPGYEQYF
TRBJ2-3	TRBV18	CASSPRLAGTDTQYF
TRBJ2-3	TRBV27	CASTPIGTTDTQYF
TRBJ1-1	TRBV5-1	CASSLDTHTEAFF
TRBJ2-1	TRBV5-1	CASSLEAHNEQFF